The present entry profiles one T cell receptor (beta chain) with its context. Its antigen is undetermined. V was cut by 5 bases and J by 0 bases, with 8 bases left in between. CDR3 size: 14 residues. Germline assignment: CDR1 MDHEN and CDR2 SYDVKM. With 60 Vbeta and 13 Jbeta primers, the PCR was carried out. Sequenced by immunoSEQ multiplex PCR; TCRdb stores in-frame clones only, minus some. The table records approximately 140,000 clones, just under 65% of them present only once. These data come from a study of cytomegalovirus exposure and HLA in healthy donors. Turning to the study itself: From donors who were HLA-typed, an early data release held approximately 80 million unique TCRs. General study results and limits: Most TCR sequences were seen very rarely across donors, but some public TCRs occurred in many. The listing of 150 to 200 TCR beta chains classed them as cytomegalovirus-associated.

The clonotype was recovered from a woman between 55 and 75 years old in good health and CMV-seropositive. The chain is built from TRBV28 and TRBJ2-1; D possibly corresponds to TRBD2 (6 bases). The sample was PBMCs. The CDR3 nucleotides read TGTGCCAGCAGTCCCGGGGGCTCCTACAATGAGCAGTTCTTC. Protein: CASSPGGSYNEQFF.